This TCR beta chain was recorded in a study of T cell changes during pregnancy in multiple sclerosis. Generated by immunoSEQ multiplex PCR, the TCRdb table keeps only in-frame clones and is missing some. This table holds 70,000 to 100,000 clones, around 90% found once. The germline V gene has CDR1 SGHVS and CDR2 FQNEAQ. The CDR3 has 16 amino acids. J lost 2 bases, V lost 1 base, and 5 bases had no gene match. The sample here was peripheral blood, taken in the first trimester of pregnancy. The sequence was obtained from a female donor with multiple sclerosis, enrolled in a pregnancy study. V is TRBV7-8 and J is TRBJ1-2, with 9 bases identical to TRBD1. The CDR3 spells CASSLGGQGVNYGYTF. CDR3 nucleotides: TGTGCCAGCAGCTTAGGGGGACAGGGTGTAAACTATGGCTACACCTTC.